A selection of T cell receptor beta chains follows, all from one sample in a study of cytomegalovirus exposure and HLA in healthy donors. Generated by immunoSEQ multiplex PCR, the TCRdb table keeps only in-frame clones and is missing some. The profile shows over 120,000 clones, approximately 80% of them singletons. Sample: PBMCs. The receptors were sampled from a man aged 40-55 years in good health and CMV-seronegative. The CDR3 runs from the conserved cysteine through the conserved F or W. Each record gives: D gene, V gene, J gene, CDR3 protein, CDR3 DNA. D genes are given only for firm matches.

d_gene: -; v_gene: TRBV5-5; j_gene: TRBJ2-7; CDR3aa: CASSWAYEQYF; CDR3nt: TGTGCCAGCAGTTGGGCTTACGAGCAGTACTTC
d_gene: -; v_gene: TRBV5-1; j_gene: TRBJ2-1; CDR3aa: CASSLATTYNEQFF; CDR3nt: TGCGCCAGCAGCTTGGCCACAACCTACAATGAGCAGTTCTTC
d_gene: -; v_gene: TRBV6-5; j_gene: TRBJ1-5; CDR3aa: CASSYGRGNQPQHF; CDR3nt: TGTGCCAGCAGTTACGGGCGGGGCAATCAGCCCCAGCATTTT
d_gene: TRBD1; v_gene: TRBV6-6; j_gene: TRBJ2-7; CDR3aa: CASRYHGTGGYEQYF; CDR3nt: TGTGCCAGCAGGTACCATGGGACAGGGGGCTACGAGCAGTACTTC
d_gene: -; v_gene: TRBV5-1; j_gene: TRBJ1-2; CDR3aa: CASSYRDWGYTF; CDR3nt: TGCGCCAGCAGCTACCGGGACTGGGGCTACACCTTC
d_gene: -; v_gene: TRBV11-2; j_gene: TRBJ1-6; CDR3aa: CASSLGPSDSSPLHF; CDR3nt: TGTGCCAGCAGCTTAGGGCCCAGTGACAGTTCACCCCTCCACTTT
d_gene: TRBD1; v_gene: TRBV19; j_gene: TRBJ1-2; CDR3aa: CASSRQGQSGYTF; CDR3nt: TGTGCCAGTAGTAGACAGGGACAAAGCGGCTACACCTTC
d_gene: -; v_gene: TRBV21-1; j_gene: TRBJ2-7; CDR3aa: CASTDRQGGYEQYF; CDR3nt: TGTGCCAGCACCGACCGACAGGGAGGTTACGAGCAGTACTTC
d_gene: -; v_gene: TRBV5-4; j_gene: TRBJ2-7; CDR3aa: CASSLSQSTYEQYF; CDR3nt: TGTGCCAGCAGCTTGTCACAGAGTACCTACGAGCAGTACTTC
d_gene: -; v_gene: TRBV19; j_gene: TRBJ1-2; CDR3aa: CASGPFYGYTF; CDR3nt: TGTGCCAGCGGTCCTTTCTATGGCTACACCTTC
d_gene: TRBD1; v_gene: TRBV7-2; j_gene: TRBJ2-7; CDR3aa: CASSLSQGVPHEQYF; CDR3nt: TGTGCCAGCAGCTTATCGCAGGGGGTTCCACACGAGCAGTACTTC
d_gene: -; v_gene: TRBV2; j_gene: TRBJ1-2; CDR3aa: CASSERGSYGYTF; CDR3nt: TGTGCCAGCAGTGAACGGGGGAGCTATGGCTACACCTTC
d_gene: -; v_gene: TRBV2; j_gene: TRBJ2-3; CDR3aa: CASSDGWVRTDTQYF; CDR3nt: TGTGCCAGCAGTGACGGGTGGGTTCGCACAGATACGCAGTATTTT
d_gene: TRBD1; v_gene: TRBV7-6; j_gene: TRBJ2-3; CDR3aa: CASTPLTGGATDTQYF; CDR3nt: TGTGCCAGCACCCCCCTAACAGGGGGCGCAACAGATACGCAGTATTTT